What follows is one TCR beta chain and its context. Its matching antigen is unknown. This sample was included in a study of cytomegalovirus exposure and HLA in healthy donors. Study observations and caveats: Presence/absence analyses assumed roughly uniform sequencing depth across donors, which may not hold. The analysis excluded some indistinguishable V segments, including TRBV6-2 and TRBV6-3. Highly shared variants forming one cluster were likely a sequencing artifact.

Germline V gene sequence: CDR1 SGHNT, CDR2 YYREEE (reference sequence). V gave up 4 bases and J gave up 3 bases; unmatched junction bases: 9. This CDR3 spans 18 amino acids. Both 60 Vbeta primers and 13 Jbeta primers went into the PCR. The repertoire was sequenced with immunoSEQ multiplex PCR; TCRdb's copy has only in-frame clones and lacks some. Seen here are about 120,000 clones, 60% to 85% observed once, and the top ten hold 2.7%. This rearrangement joins TRBV5-4 to TRBJ2-6, with 11 bases matching TRBD1. The sequenced sample consisted of PBMCs. This clonotype was obtained from a woman between 35 and 50 years old in good health and CMV-seropositive. Here the CDR3 DNA reads TGTGCCAGCAGCCGCCCCGGGACAGGGGGTCGTGGGGCCAACGTCCTGACTTTC. Its protein product is CASSRPGTGGRGANVLTF.